Listed below are T cell receptor beta chains from one sample, sequenced in a study of radiation and T cells in renal cell carcinoma. Only in-frame clones appear in the TCRdb table, and some are missing; sequencing was by immunoSEQ multiplex PCR. The sample carries some 120,000 clones, approximately 90% recorded once. The sequences come from blood, collected from a patient whose treatment included radiotherapy and nephrectomy. The receptors were sampled from a woman between 65 and 79 years old with renal cell carcinoma. Both conserved end residues are part of each CDR3. The D gene is left open where the match is weak.

V gene	D gene	J gene	CDR3 protein
TRBV11-1	TRBD1	TRBJ1-1	CASSKRQGWRTEAFF
TRBV11-3	TRBD2	TRBJ2-5	CASSFQGLELETQYF
TRBV7-9	.	TRBJ2-3	CASSLTPDTQYF
TRBV7-2	.	TRBJ2-7	CASSLEAGMGYEQYF
TRBV18	.	TRBJ2-1	CASSPRDRSYNEQFF
TRBV9	.	TRBJ1-3	CASSASSGNTIYF
TRBV28	TRBD1	TRBJ1-6	CASSSLDRDTSPLHF
TRBV7-9	.	TRBJ1-5	CASSSQGNQPQHF
TRBV14	TRBD2	TRBJ2-7	CASRISGSSYEQYF
TRBV7-2	.	TRBJ2-5	CASSLGAAQETQYF
TRBV5-5	TRBD1	TRBJ2-7	CASSLTGQGNEQYF
TRBV27	TRBD1	TRBJ1-3	CASRDSDRRNTIYF
TRBV5-1	.	TRBJ1-4	CASSKDITTNEKLFF
TRBV29-1	.	TRBJ1-5	CSDNKTEHF
TRBV18	.	TRBJ1-5	CASSTDIDQPQHF
TRBV7-6	.	TRBJ2-7	CASSLEWGYEQYF
TRBV6-1	TRBD1	TRBJ2-5	CASRWGQAGETQYF
TRBV29-1	.	TRBJ2-7	CSVEEGGRGMYEQYF
TRBV4-3	.	TRBJ2-3	CASSQRVSDTQYF
TRBV5-6	.	TRBJ1-2	CASRTTPPGYTF
TRBV28	.	TRBJ1-5	CASEGTPQPQHF
TRBV27	TRBD1	TRBJ2-7	CASSADRGPSYEQYF
TRBV7-2	TRBD2	TRBJ2-1	CASSLILAGGQPNEQFF
TRBV19	TRBD2	TRBJ2-3	CASSILGAGGPETQYF
TRBV2	.	TRBJ1-5	CASSGGLQPQHF
TRBV14	TRBD1	TRBJ1-5	CASSQKRDREAGSNQPQHF
TRBV5-1	.	TRBJ2-1	CASSLGVVGTTEFF
TRBV7-6	TRBD1	TRBJ2-7	CASSLGHRGGSYEQYF
TRBV5-1	.	TRBJ2-5	CASRRDGQQETQYF
TRBV30	TRBD1	TRBJ1-5	CAWRGQGQSPQHF
TRBV19	TRBD1	TRBJ1-1	CASSMNRGYTEAFF
TRBV30	TRBD1	TRBJ2-3	CAWSLRDRGLTDTQYF
TRBV4-3	.	TRBJ2-6	CASSQWGTGANVLTF
TRBV6-6	.	TRBJ1-2	CASSRTANYGYTF
TRBV5-1	TRBD1	TRBJ2-5	CASSLDGDRGETQYF
TRBV9	.	TRBJ2-2	CASSVDSRTANTGELFF
TRBV19	.	TRBJ1-6	CASRESSYNSPLHF
TRBV7-9	TRBD2	TRBJ2-5	CASSLALGTSGGSETQYF
TRBV6-5	.	TRBJ2-1	CASSSLNSNEQFF
TRBV7-2	TRBD1	TRBJ2-3	CASSPRTRGQGAYF